Sequencing of this TCR beta chain was carried out in a study of Ad26.COV2.S vaccination and SARS-CoV-2 variants. The CDR3 covers 14 residues. Germline V gene lookup returns CDR1 KGHDR and CDR2 SFDVKD. The V end was cut by 4 bases, the J end by 4 bases, with 11 bases between. Treatment of the sample: over 15 received Ad26.COV2.S at low or high dose, single or two shots; about 5 received placebo; per-sample allocation not given. Following the first vaccine or placebo injection, samples were taken on day 63. Here immunoSEQ multiplex PCR was the method, and the copy in TCRdb shows in-frame clones only, minus some. The sample lists roughly 420,000 clones; 80% to 90% were seen once.

The chain employs TRBV24-1 and TRBJ2-3; possible D gene TRBD1, 6 bases. Here the sequenced sample was peripheral blood, taken in a trial of Ad26.COV2.S vaccine versus placebo. The TCR originated in a person aged 18-65 years who received the Ad26.COV2.S COVID-19 vaccine or a placebo. CDR3: CATSERTASDTQYF. The DNA for the CDR3 is TGTGCCACCAGTGAACGGACAGCCTCAGATACGCAGTATTTT.